This T cell receptor (beta chain) comes out of a study of Ad26.COV2.S vaccination and SARS-CoV-2 variants. Notes on the study in general: Non-spike TCR breadth did not differ much between vaccine and placebo recipients. Relative to placebo recipients, vaccine recipients exhibited elevated spike-specific TCR breadth.

Remarks on this clone: Its antigen is currently unknown.

Trimming cost V 5 bases and J 7 bases, with 8 bases left between them. This CDR3 is 11 amino acids long. Germline CDR1 DFQATT, CDR2 SNEGSKA (reference sequence). Generated by immunoSEQ multiplex PCR, the TCRdb table keeps only in-frame clones and is missing some. Of roughly 180,000 clones listed, 70% to 90% are singletons. The sequencing used peripheral blood, collected after recovery from COVID-19. The receptor was derived from a human donor who had recovered from COVID-19. The V and J genes are TRBV20-1 and TRBJ2-2; D ambiguous. Here the CDR3 DNA reads TGCAGTGCTGGCAATCTCGGGGAGCTGTTTTTT. Protein: CSAGNLGELFF.